What follows are 26 T cell receptor beta chains derived from one specimen sequenced in a study of cytotoxic CD8 clonotypes in ibrutinib-treated CLL. Measured with immunoSEQ multiplex PCR; TCRdb has only the in-frame clones, and not every one. The repertoire holds around 70,000 clones, with around two thirds as singletons. Material: PBMCs, obtained after 12 months of ibrutinib treatment. These receptors were obtained from a human donor with chronic lymphocytic leukemia.

This clone was recorded a few times. V and J are TRBV5-1 and TRBJ1-2; D remains unclear. Germline V lookup: CDR1 SGHRS, CDR2 YFSETQ. This CDR3 contains 15 residues. V shed 1 base and J shed 4 bases, with 14 bases lying between them. CDR3 amino acids: CASSLQASRSYGYTF. For the CDR3, the DNA is TGCGCCAGCAGCTTGCAGGCATCCCGATCCTATGGCTACACCTTC.

The chain is built from TRBV7-3 and TRBJ1-2; D unclear. This CDR3 is built from 13 residues. V lost 2 bases, J lost 4 bases, and 8 bases lay in between. Germline assignment: CDR1 SGHTA and CDR2 FQGTGA. CDR3 nucleotide sequence: TGTGCCAGCAGCTTAGGAGGGAGCTATGGCTACACCTTC. Its protein is CASSLGGSYGYTF. The variable domain in full, with the rest retrieved from reference TRBV7-3 and TRBJ1-2, is GAGVSQTPSNKVTEKGKYVELRCDPISGHTALYWYRQSLGQGPEFLIYFQGTGAADDSGLPNDRFFAVRPEGSVSTLKIQRTERGDSAVYLCASSLGGSYGYTFGSGTRLTVV.

The chain carries TRBV11-3 and TRBJ2-3, with 14 bases matching TRBD2. V lost 4 bases, J lost 2 bases, and 2 bases stayed unmatched. This CDR3 spans 16 amino acids. The germline gives CDR1 SGHNT, CDR2 YENEEA. The CDR3 coding sequence is TGTGCCAGCAGCTCGGGACTAGCGGGGGTCACAGATACGCAGTATTTT. Translating gives CASSSGLAGVTDTQYF.

The chain is built from TRBV5-1 and TRBJ2-5; no firm D call. The ends were cut back, 4 bases at V and 4 bases at J, with 17 bases in the middle. Germline loops: CDR1 SGHRS, CDR2 YFSETQ. This CDR3 contains 15 residues. The chain's CDR3 is CASSPGRAVAETQYF. The CDR3 nucleotides read TGCGCCAGCAGCCCAGGACGGGCAGTGGCAGAGACCCAGTACTTC.

A note on this clone: Other DNA sequences in the same sample also yield this CDR3. The chain is built from TRBV4-3 and TRBJ1-2, with D perhaps matching TRBD1 (5 bases). CDR1 and CDR2 from the germline V gene are LGHNA and YSLEER. The CDR3 sequence is 14 residues long. The ends were cut back, 4 bases at V and 4 bases at J, with 13 bases in the middle. CDR3 sequence (DNA): TGCGCCAGCAGCCCTGGGGGGTCCGGCTATGGCTACACCTTC. Translating gives CASSPGGSGYGYTF.

The chain combines TRBV30 with TRBJ2-7; the D gene is possibly TRBD2 (6 bases). This CDR3 contains 13 residues. Trimming stripped 1 base from V and 0 bases from J, with 7 bases between. CDR1 GTSNPN and CDR2 SVGIG come from the germline V gene (reference sequence). Here the CDR3 reads CAWSDGSSYEQYF. The CDR3 DNA follows: TGTGCCTGGAGTGACGGGAGCTCCTACGAGCAGTACTTC. Full variable domain (outside the CDR3, taken from reference TRBV30 and TRBJ2-7): SQTIHQWPATLVQPVGSPLSLECTVEGTSNPNLYWYRQAAGRGLQLLFYSVGIGQISSEVPQNLSASRPQDRQFILSSKKLLLSDSGFYLCAWSDGSSYEQYFGPGTRLTVT.

This chain's CDR3 is CATGEGDPPLNTEAFF. CDR3 DNA: TGTGCCACCGGAGAGGGCGACCCCCCTCTGAACACTGAAGCTTTCTTT. This chain joins TRBV10-3 and TRBJ1-1, with D uncertain. Germline V gene lookup returns CDR1 ENHRY and CDR2 SYGVKD. Trimming took off 10 bases at V and 0 bases at J, with 21 bases between the two ends. This CDR3 comprises 16 residues.

A single count supports this clone. The gene calls are TRBV28 and TRBJ1-2, with TRBD1 as a possible D gene (5 bases). V lost 6 bases, J lost 6 bases, and 17 bases lay in between. The germline V gene has CDR1 MDHEN and CDR2 SYDVKM. This CDR3 spans 14 amino acids. The chain's CDR3 is CASSSPGHENGYTF. The DNA of the CDR3 is TGTGCCAGCAGCAGCCCAGGGCACGAAAATGGCTACACCTTC.

In this sample, this clone turned up once. This chain connects TRBV19 to TRBJ2-7; D ambiguous. V was trimmed by 5 bases and J by 0 bases, leaving 14 bases between them. The CDR3 totals 15 residues. CDR1 and CDR2 from the germline V gene are LNHDA and SQIVND (reference sequence). CDR3 amino acids: CASSPSQTVSYEQYF. The CDR3 DNA is TGTGCCAGTAGTCCCTCCCAGACTGTCTCCTACGAGCAGTACTTC.

CDR3: CASSVGAGMNTEAFF. For the CDR3, the DNA is TGTGCCAGCAGCGTAGGGGCTGGCATGAACACTGAAGCTTTCTTT. V usage is TRBV9 and J usage is TRBJ1-1; D remains ambiguous. There are 15 residues in the CDR3. Germline V CDR1 and CDR2: SGDLS, YYNGEE. Trimming removed 0 bases at V and 0 bases at J, with 9 bases between.

The genes are TRBV5-8 and TRBJ2-2; D may be TRBD2 (6 bases). The CDR3 length is 18 residues. Germline values: CDR1 SGHTS, CDR2 YDEGEE. The V and J ends lost 4 bases and 2 bases respectively, with 21 bases between them. DNA for the CDR3: TGTGCCAGCAGCGGGGGACGGACCGGGGGACGAAACACCGGGGAGCTGTTTTTT. This sequence encodes CASSGGRTGGRNTGELFF.

The genes are TRBV6-5 and TRBJ2-5; D ambiguous. V was cut by 2 bases and J by 0 bases, with 7 bases left in between. CDR1 is MNHEY and CDR2 is SVGAGI in the germline V gene. The CDR3 spans 14 residues. The CDR3 DNA is TGTGCCAGCAGTTACAGGGCAGACCAAGAGACCCAGTACTTC. It specifies CASSYRADQETQYF.

In nucleotides, the CDR3 is TGTGCCATCAGCCCGACAAGACTGAACACTGAAGCTTTCTTT. The encoded protein is CAISPTRLNTEAFF. The V gene is TRBV10-3, the J gene TRBJ1-1; D is unresolved. The germline V and J ends were trimmed by 6 bases and 0 bases, with 11 bases remaining between them. This CDR3 contains 14 residues. Germline V CDR1 and CDR2: ENHRY, SYGVKD.

V usage is TRBV11-3 and J usage is TRBJ2-7; D is uncertain. The CDR3 consists of 14 residues. Germline CDR1 SGHNT, CDR2 YENEEA. V was cut by 1 base and J by 3 bases, with 10 bases left in between. CDR3 residues: CASSLVGRCYEQYF. The DNA of the CDR3 is TGTGCCAGCAGCTTAGTGGGCAGGTGCTACGAGCAGTACTTC. Full variable domain (remainder filled in from reference TRBV11-3 and TRBJ2-7): EAGVVQSPRYKIIEKKQPVAFWCNPISGHNTLYWYLQNLGQGPELLIRYENEEAVDDSQLPKDRFSAERLKGVDSTLKIQPAELGDSAVYLCASSLVGRCYEQYFGPGTRLTVT.

The V call is TRBV6-5, the J call TRBJ1-1; 7 bases fit TRBD1. Trimming took 10 bases from V and 1 from J; bases not matched to a gene: 3. The CDR3 extends over 12 amino acids. In germline, CDR1 is MNHEY, CDR2 SVGAGI. This CDR3 reads CAIQGSNTEAFF. The CDR3 region has the DNA TGTGCCATACAGGGGTCGAACACTGAAGCTTTCTTT.

The rearrangement joins TRBV5-8 to TRBJ1-2, with 9 positions matching TRBD1. Germline V gene sequence: CDR1 SGHTS, CDR2 YDEGEE. The junction had 6 bases not matched to a gene; V was cut back by 4 bases and J by 8 bases. The CDR3 length is 13 residues. The CDR3: CASSADRGSGYTF. DNA of the CDR3: TGTGCCAGCAGCGCGGACAGGGGATCCGGCTACACCTTC. Full variable domain (outside the CDR3, taken from reference TRBV5-8 and TRBJ1-2): EAGVTQSPTHLIKTRGQQATLRCSPISGHTSVYWYQQALGLGLQFLLWYDEGEERNRGNFPPRFSGRQFPNYSSELNVNALELEDSALYLCASSADRGSGYTFGSGTRLTVV.

This rearrangement joins TRBV20-1 to TRBJ2-7; D remains ambiguous. V lost 8 bases to trimming and J lost 5 bases, with 13 bases between them. The length of the CDR3 is 11 residues. CDR1 is DFQATT and CDR2 is SNEGSKA in the germline V gene (reference sequence). Here the CDR3 DNA reads TGCAGTCCCTCCCATCGGGACGAGCAGTACTTC. The encoded protein is CSPSHRDEQYF.

This rearrangement joins TRBV5-4 to TRBJ2-2; D gene unclear. The V end lost 0 bases, the J end lost 7 bases, and 10 bases lay between the germline ends. Germline CDR1 is SGHNT and CDR2 is YYREEE (reference sequence). The CDR3 is made up of 14 amino acids. This chain's CDR3 is CASSLVARDGELFF. In DNA, the CDR3 is TGTGCCAGCAGCTTGGTAGCTAGGGACGGGGAGCTGTTTTTT.

The chain joins TRBV6-1 to TRBJ1-2; D remains ambiguous. Trimming left V 10 bases short and J 4 bases short, with 16 bases between. CDR3 length: 13 residues. The germline CDR1 and CDR2 sequences are MNHNS and SASEGT. CDR3 in amino acids: CATTAVVGYGYTF. The DNA of the CDR3 is TGTGCCACCACCGCGGTTGTCGGCTATGGCTACACCTTC.

This rearrangement joins TRBV5-6 to TRBJ2-3; 12 nucleotides match TRBD2. There are 16 residues in the CDR3. V dropped 2 bases and J dropped 7; count of bases not matched to a gene: 8. From germline, CDR1 is SGHDT and CDR2 YYEEEE. CDR3 region: CASSFSATSGGNTQYF. The CDR3 region has the DNA TGTGCCAGCAGCTTTTCGGCGACTAGCGGGGGAAATACGCAGTATTTT.

Concerning this clone itself: Other nucleotide sequences in the sample specify the same CDR3. The chain is built from TRBV30 and TRBJ2-5; TRBD2 matches 8 bases. Germline trimming cut 1 base from V and 5 bases from J; bases unmatched to any gene: 9. The length of the CDR3 is 15 residues. CDR1 and CDR2 (germline): GTSNPN, SVGIG (reference sequence). The CDR3 is CAWSAGHGGAETQYF. The CDR3 DNA is TGTGCCTGGAGTGCAGGGCACGGGGGGGCTGAGACCCAGTACTTC.

The chain is built from TRBV5-5 and TRBJ1-2; TRBD1 matches at 7 bases. The length of the CDR3 is 15 residues. V was clipped by 4 bases and J by 5 bases; unmatched bases: 11. Germline V gene data show CDR1 as SGHKS and CDR2 as YYEKEE (reference sequence). The CDR3 sequence: CASSHDTGDLYGYTF. The CDR3 DNA follows: TGTGCCAGCAGCCATGATACAGGGGACCTTTATGGCTACACCTTC.

The V call is TRBV6-7, the J call TRBJ1-1; D uncertain. TRBV6-7 is an ORF, with its function uncertain. This CDR3 contains 16 residues. Trimming removed 4 bases at V and 0 bases at J, with 15 bases between. The CDR3 loop is CASSSLTLVMNTEAFF. CDR3 nucleotide sequence: TGTGCCAGCAGTTCCCTGACGTTGGTTATGAACACTGAAGCTTTCTTT.

CDR3 loop: CASSRESTGHEQYF. The CDR3, as DNA: TGCGCCAGCAGCCGAGAATCGACAGGCCACGAGCAGTACTTC. The genes are TRBV4-3 and TRBJ2-7, with D possibly matching TRBD1 (6 bases). The V and J ends lost 4 bases and 5 bases respectively, with 15 bases between them. CDR3 size: 14 residues. In germline, CDR1 is LGHNA, CDR2 YSLEER.

The J gene is TRBJ1-5, the V gene TRBV19; TRBD1 matches at 9 bases. Germline trimming cut 1 base from V and 4 bases from J; bases unmatched to any gene: 8. The CDR3 has 17 amino acids. From germline, CDR1 is LNHDA and CDR2 SQIVND (reference sequence). The CDR3 DNA reads as TGTGCCAGTAGTATAGGCCCACAGGGGGCGAATAATCAGCCCCAGCATTTT. Translation gives CASSIGPQGANNQPQHF.

This chain links TRBV4-3 with TRBJ2-7, with TRBD2 identical over 8 bases. This CDR3 contains 17 residues. The trim removed 0 bases at V and 2 bases at J, leaving 9 bases unmatched. Germline assignment: CDR1 LGHNA and CDR2 YSLEER. The CDR3 reads CASSQDNGGGNPYEQYF. In DNA form, the CDR3 reads TGCGCCAGCAGCCAAGATAATGGCGGGGGGAATCCCTACGAGCAGTACTTC.